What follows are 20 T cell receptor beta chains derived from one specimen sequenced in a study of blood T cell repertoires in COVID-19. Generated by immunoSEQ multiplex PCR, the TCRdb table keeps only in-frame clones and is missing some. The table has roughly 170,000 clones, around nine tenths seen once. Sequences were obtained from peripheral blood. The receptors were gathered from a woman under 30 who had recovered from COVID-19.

The CDR3 is CASSYQQGPYEQYV. The DNA of the CDR3 is TGTGCCAGCAGTTACCAACAGGGGCCCTACGAGCAGTACGTC. The chain joins TRBV6-5 to TRBJ2-7; 7 bases match TRBD1. V dropped 2 bases and J dropped 2; count of bases not matched to a gene: 3. Germline CDR1 is MNHEY and CDR2 is SVGAGI. The CDR3 is made up of 14 amino acids.

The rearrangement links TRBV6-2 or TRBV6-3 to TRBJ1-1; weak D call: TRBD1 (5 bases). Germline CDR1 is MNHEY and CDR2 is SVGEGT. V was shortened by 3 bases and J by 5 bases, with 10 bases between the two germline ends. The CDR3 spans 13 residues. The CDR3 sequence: CASSYRRGTEAFF. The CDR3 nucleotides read TGTGCCAGCAGTTATAGGAGGGGAACTGAAGCTTTCTTT.

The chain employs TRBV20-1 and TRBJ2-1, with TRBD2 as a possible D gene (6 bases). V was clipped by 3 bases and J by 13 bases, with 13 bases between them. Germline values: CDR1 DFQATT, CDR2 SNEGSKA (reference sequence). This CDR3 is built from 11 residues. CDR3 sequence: CSASYLAQQFF. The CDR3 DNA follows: TGCAGTGCTAGTTACCTAGCGCAACAGTTCTTC.

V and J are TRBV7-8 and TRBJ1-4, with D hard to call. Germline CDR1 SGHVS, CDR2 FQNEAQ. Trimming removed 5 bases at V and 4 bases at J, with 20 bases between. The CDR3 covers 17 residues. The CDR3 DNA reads TGTGCCAGCAGCCCGGGCCATGGGAGCCCACTTAATGAAAAACTGTTTTTT. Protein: CASSPGHGSPLNEKLFF.

The CDR3 DNA follows: TGTGCCAGCAGTCGACAGTCCATGAACACTGAAGCTTTCTTT. This gives the protein CASSRQSMNTEAFF. This rearrangement joins TRBV6-6 to TRBJ1-1; D perhaps matches TRBD1 (5 bases). Germline V gene data show CDR1 as MNHNY and CDR2 as SVGAGI (reference sequence). The CDR3 spans 14 residues. With 5 bases removed from V and 0 bases from J, the gap between germline ends came to 10 bases.

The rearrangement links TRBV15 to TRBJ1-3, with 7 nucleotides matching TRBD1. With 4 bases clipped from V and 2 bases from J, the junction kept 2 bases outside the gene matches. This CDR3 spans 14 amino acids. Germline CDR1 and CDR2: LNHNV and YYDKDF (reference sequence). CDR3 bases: TGTGCCACCAGCACTGACAGGGCTGGAAACACCATATATTTT. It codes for CATSTDRAGNTIYF.

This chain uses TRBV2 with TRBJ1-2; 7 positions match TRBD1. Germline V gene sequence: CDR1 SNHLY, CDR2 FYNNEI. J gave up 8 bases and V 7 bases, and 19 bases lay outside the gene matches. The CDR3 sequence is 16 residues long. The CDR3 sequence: CASNQLLRGVRKGYTF. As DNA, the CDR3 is TGTGCCAGCAACCAACTGCTCAGGGGGGTCAGAAAAGGCTACACCTTC.

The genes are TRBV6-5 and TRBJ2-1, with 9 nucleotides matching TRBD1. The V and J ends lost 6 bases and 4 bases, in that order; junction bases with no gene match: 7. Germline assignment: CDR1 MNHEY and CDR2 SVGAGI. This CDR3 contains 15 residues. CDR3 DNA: TGTGCCAGCAGCCTGGGACAGGGACTATACAATGAGCAGTTCTTC. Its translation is CASSLGQGLYNEQFF.

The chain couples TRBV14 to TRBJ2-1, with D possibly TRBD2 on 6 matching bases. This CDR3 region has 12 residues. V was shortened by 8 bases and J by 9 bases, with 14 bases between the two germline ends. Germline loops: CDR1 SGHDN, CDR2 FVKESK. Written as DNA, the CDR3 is TGTGCCAGCGGACGACTAGTTTTTGAGCAGTTCTTC. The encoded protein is CASGRLVFEQFF.

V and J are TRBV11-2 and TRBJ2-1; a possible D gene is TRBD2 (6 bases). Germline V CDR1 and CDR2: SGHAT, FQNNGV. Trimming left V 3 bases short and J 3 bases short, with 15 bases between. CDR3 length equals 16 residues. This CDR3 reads CASSFFEGGDYNEQFF. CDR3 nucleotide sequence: TGTGCCAGCAGCTTTTTTGAGGGAGGTGACTACAATGAGCAGTTCTTC.

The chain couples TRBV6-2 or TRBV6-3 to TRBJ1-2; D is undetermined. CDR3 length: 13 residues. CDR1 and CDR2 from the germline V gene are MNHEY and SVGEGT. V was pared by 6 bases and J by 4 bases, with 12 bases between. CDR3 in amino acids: CASSPDTLYGYTF. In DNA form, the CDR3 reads TGTGCCAGCAGCCCAGACACTCTCTATGGCTACACCTTC.

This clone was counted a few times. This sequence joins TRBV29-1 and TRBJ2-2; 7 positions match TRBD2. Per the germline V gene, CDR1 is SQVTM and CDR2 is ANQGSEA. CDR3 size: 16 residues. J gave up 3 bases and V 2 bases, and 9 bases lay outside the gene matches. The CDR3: CSVEWFGEGHTGELFF. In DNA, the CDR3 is TGCAGCGTTGAATGGTTCGGGGAGGGCCACACCGGGGAGCTGTTTTTT.

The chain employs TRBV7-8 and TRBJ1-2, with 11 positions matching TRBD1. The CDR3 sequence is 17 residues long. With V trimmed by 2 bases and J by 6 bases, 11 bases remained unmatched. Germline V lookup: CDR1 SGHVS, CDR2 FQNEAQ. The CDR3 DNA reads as TGTGCCAGCAGCTTAACCAGGACAGGGGGCGCAGAGCATGGCTACACCTTC. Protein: CASSLTRTGGAEHGYTF. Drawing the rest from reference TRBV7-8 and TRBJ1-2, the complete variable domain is GAGVSQSPRYKVAKRGQDVALRCDPISGHVSLFWYQQALGQGPEFLTYFQNEAQLDKSGLPSDRFFAERPEGSVSTLKIQRTQQEDSAVYLCASSLTRTGGAEHGYTFGSGTRLTVV.

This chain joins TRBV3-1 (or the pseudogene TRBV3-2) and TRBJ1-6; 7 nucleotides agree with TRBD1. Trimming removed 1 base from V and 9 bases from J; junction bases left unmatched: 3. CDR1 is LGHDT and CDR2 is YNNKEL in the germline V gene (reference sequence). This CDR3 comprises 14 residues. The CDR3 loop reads CASSQGRGPSPLHF. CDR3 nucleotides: TGTGCCAGCAGCCAAGGTAGGGGGCCTTCACCCCTCCACTTT.

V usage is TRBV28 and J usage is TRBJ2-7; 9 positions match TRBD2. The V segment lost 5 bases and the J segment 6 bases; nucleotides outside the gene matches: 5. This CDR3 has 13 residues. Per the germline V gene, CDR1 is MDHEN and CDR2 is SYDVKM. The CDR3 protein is CASSKKTSGEQYF. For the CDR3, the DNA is TGTGCCAGCAGTAAAAAGACTAGCGGCGAGCAGTACTTC.

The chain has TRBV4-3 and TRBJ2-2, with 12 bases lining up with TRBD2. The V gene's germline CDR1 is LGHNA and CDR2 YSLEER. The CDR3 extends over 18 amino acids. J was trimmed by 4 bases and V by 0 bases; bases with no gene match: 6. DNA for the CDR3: TGCGCCAGCAGCCAAGAGCTAGCGGGAGGGCCGAGCACCGGGGAGCTGTTTTTT. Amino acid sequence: CASSQELAGGPSTGELFF.

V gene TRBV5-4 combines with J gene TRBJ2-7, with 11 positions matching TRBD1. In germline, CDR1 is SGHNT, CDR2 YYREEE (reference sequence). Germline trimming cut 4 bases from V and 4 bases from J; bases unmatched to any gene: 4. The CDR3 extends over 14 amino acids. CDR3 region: CASSMDRGQYEQYF. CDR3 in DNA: TGTGCCAGCAGCATGGACAGGGGGCAATACGAGCAGTACTTC.

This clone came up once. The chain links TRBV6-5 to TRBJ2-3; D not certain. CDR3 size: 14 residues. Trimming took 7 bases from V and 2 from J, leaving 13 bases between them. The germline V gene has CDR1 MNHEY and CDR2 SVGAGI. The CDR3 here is CASKLPAATDTQYF. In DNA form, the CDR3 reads TGTGCCAGCAAGCTTCCTGCGGCCACAGATACGCAGTATTTT.

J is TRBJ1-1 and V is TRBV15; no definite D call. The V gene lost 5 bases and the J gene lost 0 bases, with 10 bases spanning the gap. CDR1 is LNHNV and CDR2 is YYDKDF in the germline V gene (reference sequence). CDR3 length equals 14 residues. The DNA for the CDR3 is TGTGCCACCAGCGTTCGTGGGCTGAACACTGAAGCTTTCTTT. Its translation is CATSVRGLNTEAFF.

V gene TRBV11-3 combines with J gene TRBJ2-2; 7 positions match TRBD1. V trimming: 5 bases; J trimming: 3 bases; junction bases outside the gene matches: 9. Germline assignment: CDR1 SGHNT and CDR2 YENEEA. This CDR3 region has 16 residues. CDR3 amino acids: CASSARTGSDTGELFF. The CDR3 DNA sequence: TGTGCCAGCAGCGCTAGGACAGGTTCCGACACCGGGGAGCTGTTTTTT.